This section outlines one TCR beta chain sequence together with its context. This record comes from a study of blood T cell repertoires in COVID-19. Study context: COVID-19 samples, acute and convalescent, were from the United States, Italy and Spain. PBMCs, B-cell-depleted T cells, or T cells provided the cDNA or gDNA that made up the material.

As originally analysed: Nucleated cell number was recorded as an estimate derived from reference gene primer amplification. TCRdb's copy holds only in-frame clones and misses some; the assay was immunoSEQ multiplex PCR. That table gives V, J and clone size, and the DNA gave D and trimming. The sample includes 95,000 to 150,000 clones, roughly 78% of them seen just once. The receptor was derived from a man aged 60 to 69 with active or convalescent COVID-19. What was sequenced was peripheral blood.

The CDR3 spells CATSDPSGKTDTQYF. CDR3 nucleotide sequence: TGTGCCACCAGTGATCCTAGCGGGAAGACAGATACGCAGTATTTT. This chain links TRBV24-1 with TRBJ2-3, with 9 bases fitting TRBD2. This CDR3 comprises 15 residues. Germline V gene data show CDR1 as KGHDR and CDR2 as SFDVKD. J was trimmed by 3 bases and V by 3 bases; bases with no gene match: 3.